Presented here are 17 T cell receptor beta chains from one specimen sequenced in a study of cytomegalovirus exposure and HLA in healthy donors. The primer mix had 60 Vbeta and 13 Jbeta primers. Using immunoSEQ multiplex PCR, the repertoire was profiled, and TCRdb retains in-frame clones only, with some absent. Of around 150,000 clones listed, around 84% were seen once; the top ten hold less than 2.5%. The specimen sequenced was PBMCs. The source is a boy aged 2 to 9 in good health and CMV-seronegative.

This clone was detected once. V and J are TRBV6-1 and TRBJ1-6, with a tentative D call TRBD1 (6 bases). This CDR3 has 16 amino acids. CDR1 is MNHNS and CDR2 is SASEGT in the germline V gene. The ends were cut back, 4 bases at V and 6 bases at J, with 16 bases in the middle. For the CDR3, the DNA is TGTGCCAGCAGTGGACCGACAGGCCCCTCTAATTCACCCCTCCACTTT. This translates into CASSGPTGPSNSPLHF.

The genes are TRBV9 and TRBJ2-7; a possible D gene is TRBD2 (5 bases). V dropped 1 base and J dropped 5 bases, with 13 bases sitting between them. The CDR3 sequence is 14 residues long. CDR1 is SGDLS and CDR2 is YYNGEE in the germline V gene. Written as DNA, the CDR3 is TGTGCCAGCAGCGTACTGGCGGGCCCCAACGAGCAGTACTTC. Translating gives CASSVLAGPNEQYF. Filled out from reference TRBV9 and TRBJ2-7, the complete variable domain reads DSGVTQTPKHLITATGQRVTLRCSPRSGDLSVYWYQQSLDQGLQFLIQYYNGEERAKGNILERFSAQQFPDLHSELNLSSLELGDSALYFCASSVLAGPNEQYFGPGTRLTVT.

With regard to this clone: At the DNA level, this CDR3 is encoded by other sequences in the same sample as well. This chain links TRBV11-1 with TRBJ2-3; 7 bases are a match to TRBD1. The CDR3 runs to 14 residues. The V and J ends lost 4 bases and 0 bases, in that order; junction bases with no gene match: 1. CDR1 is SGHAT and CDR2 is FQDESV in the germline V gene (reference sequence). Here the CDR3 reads CASSWDSSTDTQYF. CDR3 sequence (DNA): TGTGCCAGCAGCTGGGACAGCAGCACAGATACGCAGTATTTT.

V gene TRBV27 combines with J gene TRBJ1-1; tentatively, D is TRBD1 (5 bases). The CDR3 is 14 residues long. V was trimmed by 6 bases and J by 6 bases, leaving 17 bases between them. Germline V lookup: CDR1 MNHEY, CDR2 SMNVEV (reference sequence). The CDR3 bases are TGTGCCAGCAGCGACCTGGGGGGAACCCCTGAAGCTTTCTTT. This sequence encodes CASSDLGGTPEAFF.

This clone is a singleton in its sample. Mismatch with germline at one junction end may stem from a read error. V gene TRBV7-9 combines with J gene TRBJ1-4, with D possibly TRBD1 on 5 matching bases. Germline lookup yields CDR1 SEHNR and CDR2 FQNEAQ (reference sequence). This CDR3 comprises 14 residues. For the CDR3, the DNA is TGTTCCAGCGGAACCACGTTGGGGGGTGAAAAACTGTTTTTT. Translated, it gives CSSGTTLGGEKLFF. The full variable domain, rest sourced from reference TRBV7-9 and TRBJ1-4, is DTGVSQNPRHKITKRGQNVTFRCDPISEHNRLYWYRQTLGQGPEFLTYFQNEAQLEKSRLLSDRFSAERPKGSFSTLEIQRTEQGDSAMYLCSSGTTLGGEKLFFGSGTQLSVL.

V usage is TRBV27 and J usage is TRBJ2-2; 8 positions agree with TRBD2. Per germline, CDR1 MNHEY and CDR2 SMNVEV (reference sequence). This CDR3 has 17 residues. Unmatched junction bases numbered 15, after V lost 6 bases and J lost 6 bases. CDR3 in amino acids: CASSLRARTGGSGELFF. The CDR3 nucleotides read TGTGCCAGCAGCCTACGGGCCCGGACGGGGGGGTCCGGGGAGCTGTTTTTT.

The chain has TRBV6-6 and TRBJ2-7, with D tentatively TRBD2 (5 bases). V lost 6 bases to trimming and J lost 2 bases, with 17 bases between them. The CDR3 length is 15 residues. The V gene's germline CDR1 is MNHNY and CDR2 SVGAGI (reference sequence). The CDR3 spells CASSPGGLGAYEQYF. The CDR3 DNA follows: TGTGCCAGCAGCCCCGGTGGACTCGGCGCCTACGAGCAGTACTTC.

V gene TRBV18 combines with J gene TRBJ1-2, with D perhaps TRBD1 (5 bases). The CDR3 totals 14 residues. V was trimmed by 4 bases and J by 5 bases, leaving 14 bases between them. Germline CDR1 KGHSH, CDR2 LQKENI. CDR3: CASSLKTASYGYTF. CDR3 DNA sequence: TGTGCCAGCTCACTTAAGACAGCCTCGTATGGCTACACCTTC.

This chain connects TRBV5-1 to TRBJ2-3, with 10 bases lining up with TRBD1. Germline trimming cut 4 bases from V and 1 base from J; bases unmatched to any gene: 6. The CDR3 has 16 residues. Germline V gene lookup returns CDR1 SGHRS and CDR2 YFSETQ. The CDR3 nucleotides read TGCGCCAGCAGCGCCTCCGGGACAGGGGGCACAGATACGCAGTATTTT. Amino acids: CASSASGTGGTDTQYF.

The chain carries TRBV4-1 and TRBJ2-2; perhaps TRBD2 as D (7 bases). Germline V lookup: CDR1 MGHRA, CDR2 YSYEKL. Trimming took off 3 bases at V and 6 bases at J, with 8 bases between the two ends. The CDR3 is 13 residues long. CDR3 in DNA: TGCGCCAGCAGCCAGGGGGGGCCCGGGGAGCTGTTTTTT. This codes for CASSQGGPGELFF.

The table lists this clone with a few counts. The CDR3 loop reads CASSLKNTGELFF. CDR3 sequence (DNA): TGTGCCAGCTCACTAAAGAACACCGGGGAGCTGTTTTTT. J is TRBJ2-2 and V is TRBV18; no clear D gene. Germline lookup yields CDR1 KGHSH and CDR2 LQKENI. The CDR3 loop spans 13 amino acids. Trimming removed 4 bases from V and 1 base from J, with 4 bases in between.

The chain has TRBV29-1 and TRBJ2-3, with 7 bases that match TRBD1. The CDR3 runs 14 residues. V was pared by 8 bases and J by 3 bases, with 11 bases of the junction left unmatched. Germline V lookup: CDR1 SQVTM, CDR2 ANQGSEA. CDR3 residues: CSLRSSGQTDTQYF. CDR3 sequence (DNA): TGCAGCCTTCGTTCGTCGGGACAGACAGATACGCAGTATTTT.

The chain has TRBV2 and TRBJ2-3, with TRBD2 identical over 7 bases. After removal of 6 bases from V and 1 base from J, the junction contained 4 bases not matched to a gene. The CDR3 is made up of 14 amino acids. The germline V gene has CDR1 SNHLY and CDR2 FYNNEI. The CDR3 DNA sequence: TGTGCCAGCAGCGGGGGGATTCGCACAGATACGCAGTATTTT. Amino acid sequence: CASSGGIRTDTQYF.

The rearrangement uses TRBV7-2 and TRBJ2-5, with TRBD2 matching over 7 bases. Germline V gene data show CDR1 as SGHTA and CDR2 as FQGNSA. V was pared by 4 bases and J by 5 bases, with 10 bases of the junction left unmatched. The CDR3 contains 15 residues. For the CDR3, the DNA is TGTGCCAGCAGCTATATAGCGGGTAAATGGGAGACCCAGTACTTC. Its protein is CASSYIAGKWETQYF.

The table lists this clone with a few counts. CDR3 region: CASSLGVGVGDRVGGYTF. The CDR3 nucleotides are TGTGCCAGCAGCTTAGGTGTCGGAGTGGGGGACAGAGTCGGAGGCTACACCTTC. The V gene is TRBV5-5, the J gene TRBJ1-2, with TRBD1 matching 7 bases. The V segment lost 2 bases and the J segment 8 bases; nucleotides outside the gene matches: 21. The CDR3 extends over 18 amino acids. Germline V gene lookup returns CDR1 SGHKS and CDR2 YYEKEE (reference sequence).

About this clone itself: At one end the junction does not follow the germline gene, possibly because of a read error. The CDR3 nucleotides are TGTTCCAGCAGCCAACTAACCCACGCCACCTTC. Protein sequence: CSSSQLTHATF. This chain uses TRBV7-9 with TRBJ1-2; the D is unclear. Germline V gene lookup returns CDR1 SEHNR and CDR2 FQNEAQ (reference sequence). The CDR3 is 11 amino acids.

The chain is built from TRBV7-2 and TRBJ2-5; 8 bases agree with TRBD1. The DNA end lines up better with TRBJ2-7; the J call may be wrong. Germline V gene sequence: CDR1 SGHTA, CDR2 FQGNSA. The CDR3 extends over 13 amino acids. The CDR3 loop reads CASRGRGLGEQYF. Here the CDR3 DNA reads TGTGCCAGCAGGGGCAGGGGGCTTGGCGAGCAGTACTTC.